The rows below give T cell receptor beta chains drawn from one sample of a study of T cells after posttransplantation cyclophosphamide. The protocol was immunoSEQ multiplex PCR, while the TCRdb copy is restricted to in-frame clones and leaves out a portion. This repertoire lists approximately 25,000 clones without singletons; approximately 4% sits in the top ten. Sequenced material: PBMCs. These receptors were taken from a woman in her forties or fifties in good health, CMV-negative, and a related stem cell transplant donor. Each CDR3 is given with its conserved first and last residue. A D gene is named only where the DNA matches it firmly. The size entry gives once, few, many, or a class for an expanded clone.

j_call: TRBJ2-6
clone_size: many
d_call: NA
v_call: TRBV7-3
cdr3_nt: TGTGCCAGCGGAGACTTAAAATCTGGGGCCAACGTCCTGACTTTC
cdr3_aa: CASGDLKSGANVLTF

j_call: TRBJ2-1
clone_size: many
d_call: TRBD2
v_call: TRBV28
cdr3_nt: TGTGCCAGCTCAGGGGGACTAGCGGAGTACAATGAGCAGTTCTTC
cdr3_aa: CASSGGLAEYNEQFF

j_call: TRBJ1-1
clone_size: many
d_call: TRBD1
v_call: TRBV10-2
cdr3_nt: TGCGCCAGCAGTCCCACCTTAACGGACAGGGGTTACACTGAAGCTTTCTTT
cdr3_aa: CASSPTLTDRGYTEAFF

j_call: TRBJ1-5
clone_size: many
d_call: TRBD1
v_call: TRBV28
cdr3_nt: TGTGCCAGCGAAGGACAGGGGGGCGATCAGCCCCAGCATTTT
cdr3_aa: CASEGQGGDQPQHF

j_call: TRBJ1-1
clone_size: many
d_call: TRBD1
v_call: TRBV7-2
cdr3_nt: TGTGCCAGCAGCTCTAACAGGGGGAGGTCTGCAACTGAAGCTTTCTTT
cdr3_aa: CASSSNRGRSATEAFF

j_call: TRBJ2-7
clone_size: many
d_call: NA
v_call: TRBV6-1
cdr3_nt: TGTGCCAGCAGTGTCGATTGGGGGGGCGGCATCGGCGAGCAGTACTTC
cdr3_aa: CASSVDWGGGIGEQYF

j_call: TRBJ2-1
clone_size: many
d_call: TRBD2
v_call: TRBV7-9
cdr3_nt: TGTGCCAGCAGCTTAGGGCTAGCGGGAGGGGCTTACAATGAGCAGTTCTTC
cdr3_aa: CASSLGLAGGAYNEQFF

j_call: TRBJ1-1
clone_size: many
d_call: TRBD1
v_call: TRBV28
cdr3_nt: TGTGCCAGCAGACTATTCCGGGACAGTGTCTCTGAAGCTTTCTTT
cdr3_aa: CASRLFRDSVSEAFF

j_call: TRBJ1-5
clone_size: many
d_call: TRBD1
v_call: TRBV2
cdr3_nt: TGTGCCAGCAGTGAAGAAGGACAGGGCCACAATCAGCCCCAGCATTTT
cdr3_aa: CASSEEGQGHNQPQHF

j_call: TRBJ2-7
clone_size: many
d_call: TRBD2
v_call: TRBV5-1
cdr3_nt: TGCGCCAGCAGCCTCACACTAGCGGGAGTAAGAGAGCAGTACTTC
cdr3_aa: CASSLTLAGVREQYF

j_call: TRBJ2-7
clone_size: many
d_call: TRBD2
v_call: TRBV7-2
cdr3_nt: TGTGCCAGCAGCTCGGGGACTAGCGGCCCTAACGAGCAGTACTTC
cdr3_aa: CASSSGTSGPNEQYF

j_call: TRBJ2-7
clone_size: many
d_call: NA
v_call: TRBV5-1
cdr3_nt: TGCGCCAGCAGCCGCGGCGACCAGATGTACTACGAGCAGTACTTC
cdr3_aa: CASSRGDQMYYEQYF

j_call: TRBJ2-4
clone_size: many
d_call: TRBD2
v_call: TRBV10-2
cdr3_nt: TGCGCCAGCAGTGATTTGTCTAGCGGGAGGCGAAACATTCAGTACTTC
cdr3_aa: CASSDLSSGRRNIQYF